The source of this T cell receptor beta chain is a study of blood T cell repertoires in COVID-19. Study information: T cells, B-cell-depleted T cells, or PBMCs provided the cDNA or gDNA that served as material.

Profiled with immunoSEQ multiplex PCR; TCRdb holds only in-frame clones, not every one. The sample has around 230,000 clones; approximately 88% are singletons. The receptor was isolated from a middle-aged woman with acute COVID-19. Sequenced sample: PBMCs or T cells enriched from blood (not recorded which).

The CDR3 DNA reads as TGTGCCAGCACCTACGGAGGGGAGACCCAGTACTTC. It encodes CASTYGGETQYF. The rearrangement joins TRBV6-5 to TRBJ2-5, with D possibly matching TRBD2 (6 bases). CDR3 size: 12 residues. CDR1 is MNHEY and CDR2 is SVGAGI in the germline V gene. The V and J ends lost 7 bases and 5 bases respectively, with 11 bases between them.